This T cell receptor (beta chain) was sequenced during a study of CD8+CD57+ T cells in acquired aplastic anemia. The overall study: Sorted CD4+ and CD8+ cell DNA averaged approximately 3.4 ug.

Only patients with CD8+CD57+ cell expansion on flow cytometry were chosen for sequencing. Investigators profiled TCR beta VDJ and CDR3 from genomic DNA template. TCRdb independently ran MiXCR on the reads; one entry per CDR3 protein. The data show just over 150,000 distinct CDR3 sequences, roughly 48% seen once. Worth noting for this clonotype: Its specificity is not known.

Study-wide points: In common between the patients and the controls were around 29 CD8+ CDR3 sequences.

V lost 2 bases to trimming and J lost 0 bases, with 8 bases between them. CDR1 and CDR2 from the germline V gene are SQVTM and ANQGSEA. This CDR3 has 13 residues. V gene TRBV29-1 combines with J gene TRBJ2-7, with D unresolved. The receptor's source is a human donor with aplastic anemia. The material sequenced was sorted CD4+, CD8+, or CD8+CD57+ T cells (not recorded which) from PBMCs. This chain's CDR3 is CSVESQSSYEQYF. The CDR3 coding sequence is TGCAGCGTTGAAAGTCAGAGCTCCTACGAGCAGTACTTC.